This T cell receptor (beta chain) appears in the sequencing data of a study of T cells expressing NK-cell markers. Study context: Obtained from sorted CD3+CD56+NKG2C+, CD3+CD56+NKG2C- and CD3+CD56-NKG2C+ T cells were the TCR beta repertoires. Of eight sequenced donors, seven were HCMV-seropositive and one HCMV-seronegative.

This CDR3 is built from 17 residues. Germline CDR1 reads DFQATT; CDR2 reads SNEGSKA (reference sequence). Study findings and constraints: In several donors, dominant clonotypes made up about 28.3-60.1% of CD3+CD56-NKG2C+ cells. In a group of 5 to 7 donors, dominant NKG2C+ clonotypes represented 1.0-7.0% of CD8+ T cells.

A word on this clonotype: Its matching antigen is unknown.

From the 5' RACE reads, TCRdb lists one entry per CDR3 protein and no DNA. In all, the sample yields about 540,000 distinct CDR3 sequences. The clonotype was recovered from a young man in good health. The gene calls are TRBV20-1 and TRBJ2-1; the TRBD2 assignment by TCRdb is unverifiable without DNA. Sequencing was done on a sample of blood T cells: a sorted CD56 or NKG2C T cell subset, CD4+ or CD8+ T cells, or bulk PBMC T cells (not recorded which). The CDR3 is CSAYTLLGLAGDNEQFF.